The source of this TCR beta chain is a study of blood T cell repertoires in COVID-19. Germline CDR1 LNHDA, CDR2 SQIVND (reference sequence). This CDR3 region has 13 residues. J gave up 5 bases and V 8 bases, and 5 bases lay outside the gene matches. Generated by immunoSEQ multiplex PCR, the TCRdb table keeps only in-frame clones and is missing some. This table holds about 340,000 clones, more than 90% found once. Sequenced input: PBMCs or T cells enriched from blood (not recorded which). V is TRBV19 and J is TRBJ2-3; 9 bases line up with TRBD2. The receptor's source is a woman in her 30s who had recovered from COVID-19. This CDR3 is CASLAGAGDTQYF. DNA of the CDR3: TGTGCCAGTTTAGCGGGGGCGGGAGATACGCAGTATTTT. Together with reference TRBV19 and TRBJ2-3, the CDR3 gives the full variable domain: DGGITQSPKYLFRKEGQNVTLSCEQNLNHDAMYWYRQDPGQGLRLIYYSQIVNDFQKGDIAEGYSVSREKKESFPLTVTSAQKNPTAFYLCASLAGAGDTQYFGPGTRLTVL.